This T cell receptor beta chain was captured by sequencing in a study of blood T cells in healthy people across ages (dated by TCRdb to about 2015). For context, the study as a whole: In model experiments, template switching captured roughly one uniquely barcoded TCR beta cDNA molecule for every two T cells. To track age-related changes in TCR beta repertoire diversity, the study relied on deep sequencing normalized with unique cDNA molecular identifiers. To avoid experimental bias, donors of different ages were spread randomly across the sequencing lanes. The donors were divided into four age groups: young (average around 16 years), middle-aged (about 40), aged (62) and long-lived (roughly 82). The study analyzed two additional independent replicas of 1 million unique cDNA reads from the same blood draw for two donors, one aged 18 to 30 and one aged 80 or older. General study outcomes and caveats: Bulk unsorted PBMC profiling prevented conclusive comparison of naive and antigen-experienced compartments. Estimates of total diversity based on one million sequenced T cells were considered lower bounds and underestimates. Observed TCR beta diversity per million T cells fell roughly linearly with age, and a significant reduction was already apparent by age around 40. Observed TCR beta diversity correlated strongly with the percentage of naive T cells measured by flow cytometry. Because donor CMV infection status was unknown, age-related changes in expanded clonotypes were potentially confounded. Compared with the aged group, more naive CD4+ T cells, fewer expanded clones and increased TCR diversity were shown by the long-lived group, suggesting age selection.

Including cysteine and phenylalanine, the CDR3 has 12 amino acids. Just the 36-base CDR3 DNA is kept, in frame starting at base 1. V loses 3 bases of germline sequence and J loses 8 bases, and the interval between the two ends is 8 bases. CDR1 LGHDT and CDR2 YNNKEL were looked up in the germline V gene (reference sequence). Concerning this clonotype: The antigen it binds to is not known. There are no base qualities to consult, and no much larger clone falls within one base.

The protocol used for the library was 5' RACE. Sequenced using an Illumina HiSeq 2500. The second PCR ran for roughly 6 to 11 cycles and used a J-beta primer mix along with a sample-barcoded 5' primer. Each TCR beta cDNA molecule received a unique molecular identifier from a template-switch 5' adaptor carrying 12 random nucleotides. Each sample yielded at least 2.5 million CDR3-containing paired-end reads. First-strand cDNA was synthesized from all RNA with the Mint cDNA synthesis kit, primed by a TRBC-specific oligonucleotide. After uracil-DNA glycosylase treatment, a first 18-cycle PCR used universal primers M1SS and BC2_uni_R on all cDNA. In the source study's methods: For normalization, 1 million high-quality reads were randomly selected from each sample, with every read carrying a distinct molecular identifier. Reads sharing molecular identifiers were discarded rather than binned into consensus sequences. CDR3 identification, clonotype clustering and error correction used MiTCR with a Q25 quality threshold and the strictest error-elimination algorithm. A nonparametric unseen species model using Euler transformation provided a lower-bound estimate of total TCR beta diversity. TCRdb ran its own pipeline on the public reads, namely fastp trimming at Q25 and MiXCR clone calling, and kept in-frame beta chains. All rows with the same CDR3 protein become a single entry with the most common DNA and genes. These V and J calls are TCRdb output, not the study's own analysis. The sample table records around 800,000 distinct CDR3 sequences; roughly 50% of these occur just once. Roughly two fifths of the sample is held by the ten biggest clonotypes.

The 39 donors, aged about 6 to 95 years, were systemically healthy Caucasian individuals from Russia. Each donor gave 8 to 10 milliliters of peripheral blood, collected into EDTA-treated Vacutainer tubes. Ficoll-Paque density-gradient centrifugation was used to isolate PBMCs, with at least 6 million per sample. Trizol reagent was used to extract total RNA from PBMCs, with at least 6 micrograms per sample. For every donor, an aliquot of PBMCs went through flow cytometry to measure the percentages of naive CD45RAhigh/CD27high T cells. Recombination connected TRBV3-1 to TRBJ2-1, with the D segment identity uncertain. This TCR derives from an elderly man in good health. Sequences were obtained from blood. CDR3 sequence: CASSHLGDEQFF. The DNA sequence is given as TGTGCCAGCAGCCACCTTGGAGATGAGCAGTTCTTC.